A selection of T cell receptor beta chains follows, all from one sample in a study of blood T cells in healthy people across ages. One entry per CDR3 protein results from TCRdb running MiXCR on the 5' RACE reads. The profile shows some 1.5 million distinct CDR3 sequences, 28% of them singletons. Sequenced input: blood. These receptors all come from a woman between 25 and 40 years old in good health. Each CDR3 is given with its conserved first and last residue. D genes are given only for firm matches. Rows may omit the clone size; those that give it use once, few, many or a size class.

CDR3aa: CASSLTPRNTEAFF
CDR3nt: TGTGCCAGCAGCTTAACCCCGCGCAACACTGAAGCTTTCTTT
len: 14
abundance: few
d_gene: NA
v_gene: TRBV7-9
j_gene: TRBJ1-1

CDR3aa: CASSHGLVGEEQFF
CDR3nt: TGTGCCAGCAGCCACGGACTAGTGGGAGAGGAGCAGTTCTTC
len: 14
abundance: NA
d_gene: TRBD2
v_gene: TRBV7-2
j_gene: TRBJ2-1

CDR3aa: CAIPEGFQGASGANVLTF
CDR3nt: TGTGCCATCCCAGAGGGGTTCCAGGGGGCCTCCGGGGCCAACGTCCTGACTTTC
len: 18
abundance: few
d_gene: TRBD1
v_gene: TRBV7-9
j_gene: TRBJ2-6

CDR3aa: CASSQDRQNIQPQHF
CDR3nt: TGCGCCAGCAGCCAAGATCGACAGAACATCCAGCCCCAGCATTTT
len: 15
abundance: few
d_gene: NA
v_gene: TRBV4-1
j_gene: TRBJ1-5

CDR3aa: CASRERDVPRETQYF
CDR3nt: TGTGCCAGCAGGGAGAGGGATGTCCCCAGAGAGACCCAGTACTTC
len: 15
abundance: NA
d_gene: NA
v_gene: TRBV2
j_gene: TRBJ2-5

CDR3aa: CASSLAGGEADTQYF
CDR3nt: TGCGCCAGCAGCTTAGCGGGAGGGGAGGCAGATACGCAGTATTTT
len: 15
abundance: few
d_gene: TRBD2
v_gene: TRBV5-1
j_gene: TRBJ2-3

CDR3aa: CATSDSADGEQFF
CDR3nt: TGTGCCACCAGTGACTCGGCTGATGGAGAGCAGTTCTTC
len: 13
abundance: few
d_gene: NA
v_gene: TRBV24-1
j_gene: TRBJ2-1

CDR3aa: CASSESGLARNEQFF
CDR3nt: TGTGCCAGCAGTGAATCGGGACTAGCACGCAATGAGCAGTTCTTC
len: 15
abundance: NA
d_gene: TRBD2
v_gene: TRBV2
j_gene: TRBJ2-1

CDR3aa: CSALYAGGANVLTF
CDR3nt: TGCAGTGCCCTCTATGCGGGGGGAGCCAACGTCCTGACTTTC
len: 14
abundance: NA
d_gene: TRBD2
v_gene: TRBV20-1
j_gene: TRBJ2-6

CDR3aa: CATSDFTGEAFF
CDR3nt: TGTGCCACCAGTGATTTTACAGGAGAAGCTTTCTTT
len: 12
abundance: few
d_gene: NA
v_gene: TRBV24-1
j_gene: TRBJ1-1

CDR3aa: CASSLEGAWVGREQYF
CDR3nt: TGCGCCAGCAGCTTGGAGGGGGCCTGGGTAGGTCGGGAGCAGTACTTC
len: 16
abundance: NA
d_gene: NA
v_gene: TRBV5-1
j_gene: TRBJ2-5

CDR3aa: CSASGTGYNEQFF
CDR3nt: TGCAGTGCTTCCGGGACAGGCTACAATGAGCAGTTCTTC
len: 13
abundance: many
d_gene: TRBD1
v_gene: TRBV20-1
j_gene: TRBJ2-1

CDR3aa: CASSLLGQNTEAFF
CDR3nt: TGTGCCAGCAGCCTTTTGGGACAGAACACTGAAGCTTTCTTT
len: 14
abundance: NA
d_gene: NA
v_gene: TRBV7-2
j_gene: TRBJ1-1

CDR3aa: CASSFAGGSVTYNEQFF
CDR3nt: TGTGCCAGCAGCTTTGCTGGCGGGAGCGTAACCTACAATGAGCAGTTCTTC
len: 17
abundance: many
d_gene: TRBD2
v_gene: TRBV7-2
j_gene: TRBJ2-1

CDR3aa: CASREPGGLSGGYEQYF
CDR3nt: TGTGCCAGCAGGGAGCCCGGAGGGTTAAGCGGGGGATACGAGCAGTACTTC
len: 17
abundance: few
d_gene: TRBD2
v_gene: TRBV28
j_gene: TRBJ2-7

CDR3aa: CASREKGRYEQYF
CDR3nt: TGTGCCAGCAGGGAGAAAGGTCGGTACGAGCAGTACTTC
len: 13
abundance: NA
d_gene: NA
v_gene: TRBV7-8
j_gene: TRBJ2-7

CDR3aa: CSARGQMQETQYF
CDR3nt: TGCAGTGCTCGGGGACAGATGCAAGAGACCCAGTACTTC
len: 13
abundance: NA
d_gene: TRBD1
v_gene: TRBV20-1
j_gene: TRBJ2-5

CDR3aa: CASSQPGQSSYEQYF
CDR3nt: TGTGCCAGCAGCCAACCGGGACAGAGTTCCTACGAGCAGTACTTC
len: 15
abundance: many
d_gene: TRBD1
v_gene: TRBV4-2
j_gene: TRBJ2-7

CDR3aa: CASSVEVGASYEQYF
CDR3nt: TGTGCCAGCAGCGTAGAGGTGGGGGCCTCCTACGAGCAGTACTTC
len: 15
abundance: few
d_gene: NA
v_gene: TRBV9
j_gene: TRBJ2-7

CDR3aa: CASSSHTFRNTGELFF
CDR3nt: TGTGCCAGCAGCTCTCACACTTTTAGGAACACCGGGGAGCTGTTTTTT
len: 16
abundance: NA
d_gene: NA
v_gene: TRBV7-6
j_gene: TRBJ2-2

CDR3aa: CASSRFGRSDGATQYF
CDR3nt: TGTGCCAGCAGCCGATTTGGGCGGTCAGATGGGGCGACCCAGTACTTC
len: 16
abundance: many
d_gene: NA
v_gene: TRBV7-9
j_gene: TRBJ2-5

CDR3aa: CSADVAGSLLGEQFF
CDR3nt: TGCAGTGCAGACGTAGCGGGATCCCTCCTCGGTGAGCAGTTCTTC
len: 15
abundance: few
d_gene: TRBD2
v_gene: TRBV20-1
j_gene: TRBJ2-1

CDR3aa: CSAKVGTGDLNSNQPQHF
CDR3nt: TGCAGTGCTAAAGTCGGGACAGGGGACCTAAATAGCAATCAGCCCCAGCATTTT
len: 18
abundance: NA
d_gene: TRBD1
v_gene: TRBV20-1
j_gene: TRBJ1-5

CDR3aa: CASSLDAPYTDTQYF
CDR3nt: TGCGCCAGCAGCTTGGACGCACCTTACACAGATACGCAGTATTTT
len: 15
abundance: NA
d_gene: NA
v_gene: TRBV5-1
j_gene: TRBJ2-3

CDR3aa: CSATRSTVNTEAFF
CDR3nt: TGCAGCGCCACTCGAAGTACGGTCAACACTGAAGCTTTCTTT
len: 14
abundance: NA
d_gene: NA
v_gene: TRBV29-1
j_gene: TRBJ1-1

CDR3aa: CASAGGLLNNEQFF
CDR3nt: TGTGCCAGCGCCGGGGGTCTGCTGAACAATGAGCAGTTCTTC
len: 14
abundance: few
d_gene: NA
v_gene: TRBV9
j_gene: TRBJ2-1

CDR3aa: CASSFRVMSEKLFF
CDR3nt: TGTGCCAGCAGCTTCAGGGTGATGAGTGAAAAACTGTTTTTT
len: 14
abundance: few
d_gene: NA
v_gene: TRBV5-6
j_gene: TRBJ1-4

CDR3aa: CAWSLGLGGELFF
CDR3nt: TGTGCCTGGAGTTTAGGTCTAGGCGGGGAGCTGTTTTTT
len: 13
abundance: NA
d_gene: NA
v_gene: TRBV30
j_gene: TRBJ2-2

CDR3aa: CASTWGYNEQFF
CDR3nt: TGTGCCAGCACCTGGGGTTACAATGAGCAGTTCTTC
len: 12
abundance: NA
d_gene: NA
v_gene: TRBV25-1
j_gene: TRBJ2-1

CDR3aa: CASSPQHQETQYF
CDR3nt: TGTGCCAGCTCACCACAACATCAAGAGACCCAGTACTTC
len: 13
abundance: few
d_gene: NA
v_gene: TRBV18
j_gene: TRBJ2-5

CDR3aa: CSARDGASGGTNYEQYF
CDR3nt: TGCAGTGCTAGAGATGGGGCTAGCGGGGGCACTAACTACGAGCAGTACTTC
len: 17
abundance: few
d_gene: TRBD2
v_gene: TRBV20-1
j_gene: TRBJ2-7

CDR3aa: CAAGAGGSKNIQYF
CDR3nt: TGTGCCGCCGGGGCGGGGGGCTCCAAAAACATTCAGTACTTC
len: 14
abundance: few
d_gene: TRBD2
v_gene: TRBV28
j_gene: TRBJ2-4

CDR3aa: CSASIGGDYGYTF
CDR3nt: TGCAGTGCTAGTATCGGGGGGGACTATGGCTACACCTTC
len: 13
abundance: few
d_gene: NA
v_gene: TRBV20-1
j_gene: TRBJ1-2

CDR3aa: CASGTGGEGYTF
CDR3nt: TGTGCCAGCGGAACAGGGGGCGAAGGCTACACCTTC
len: 12
abundance: NA
d_gene: TRBD1
v_gene: TRBV5-4
j_gene: TRBJ1-2

CDR3aa: CSALSAADTQYF
CDR3nt: TGCAGCGCCCTTTCGGCGGCAGATACGCAGTATTTT
len: 12
abundance: NA
d_gene: NA
v_gene: TRBV29-1
j_gene: TRBJ2-3

CDR3aa: CASSRSGLPPDTQYF
CDR3nt: TGTGCCAGCAGTCGGTCGGGTCTCCCACCAGATACGCAGTATTTT
len: 15
abundance: few
d_gene: NA
v_gene: TRBV27
j_gene: TRBJ2-3